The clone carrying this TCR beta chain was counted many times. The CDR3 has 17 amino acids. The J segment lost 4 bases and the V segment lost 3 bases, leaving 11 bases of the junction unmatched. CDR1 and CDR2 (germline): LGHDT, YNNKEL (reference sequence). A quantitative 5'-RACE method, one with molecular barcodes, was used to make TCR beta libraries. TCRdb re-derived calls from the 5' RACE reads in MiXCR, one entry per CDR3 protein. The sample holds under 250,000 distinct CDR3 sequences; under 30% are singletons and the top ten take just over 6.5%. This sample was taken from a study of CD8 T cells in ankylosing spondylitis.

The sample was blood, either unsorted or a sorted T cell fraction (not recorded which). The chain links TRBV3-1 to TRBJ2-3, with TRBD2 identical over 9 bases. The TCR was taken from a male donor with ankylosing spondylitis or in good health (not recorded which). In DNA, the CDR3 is TGTGCCAGCAGCCAGTTCGGGACTAGCCATGCCGCAGATACGCAGTATTTT. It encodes CASSQFGTSHAADTQYF.